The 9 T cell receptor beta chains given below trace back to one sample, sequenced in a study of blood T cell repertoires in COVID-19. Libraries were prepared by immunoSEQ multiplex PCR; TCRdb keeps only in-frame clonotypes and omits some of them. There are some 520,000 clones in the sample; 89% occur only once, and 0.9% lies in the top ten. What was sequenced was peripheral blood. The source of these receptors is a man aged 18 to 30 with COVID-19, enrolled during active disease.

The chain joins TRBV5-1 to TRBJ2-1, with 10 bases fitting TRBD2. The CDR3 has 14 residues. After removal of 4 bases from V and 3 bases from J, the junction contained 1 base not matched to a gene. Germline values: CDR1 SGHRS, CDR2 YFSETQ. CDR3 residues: CASSGTSDYNEQFF. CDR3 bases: TGCGCCAGCAGCGGGACTAGCGACTACAATGAGCAGTTCTTC.

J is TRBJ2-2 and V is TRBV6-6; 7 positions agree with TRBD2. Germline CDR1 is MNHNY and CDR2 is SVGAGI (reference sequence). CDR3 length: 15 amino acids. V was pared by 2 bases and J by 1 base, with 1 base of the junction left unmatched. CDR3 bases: TGTGCCAGCAGTTACGGGGGGGTGAACACCGGGGAGCTGTTTTTT. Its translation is CASSYGGVNTGELFF.

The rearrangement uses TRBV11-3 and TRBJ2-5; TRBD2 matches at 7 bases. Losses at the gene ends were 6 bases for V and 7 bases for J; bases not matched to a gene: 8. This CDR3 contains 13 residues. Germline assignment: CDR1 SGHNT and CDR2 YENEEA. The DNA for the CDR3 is TGTGCCAGCAGTGGGGGGGACGGGAGGACCCAGTACTTC. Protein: CASSGGDGRTQYF. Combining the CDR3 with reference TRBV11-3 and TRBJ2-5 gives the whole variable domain EAGVVQSPRYKIIEKKQPVAFWCNPISGHNTLYWYLQNLGQGPELLIRYENEEAVDDSQLPKDRFSAERLKGVDSTLKIQPAELGDSAVYLCASSGGDGRTQYFGPGTRLLVL.

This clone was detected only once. CDR3 sequence: CASSERAGPRGNIQYF. CDR3 nucleotide sequence: TGTGCCAGCAGTGAACGGGCGGGCCCCCGGGGAAACATTCAGTACTTC. The chain is built from TRBV6-1 and TRBJ2-4, with D perhaps TRBD2 (5 bases). Per germline, CDR1 MNHNS and CDR2 SASEGT. The V end lost 2 bases, the J end lost 6 bases, and 17 bases lay between the germline ends. This CDR3 contains 16 residues.

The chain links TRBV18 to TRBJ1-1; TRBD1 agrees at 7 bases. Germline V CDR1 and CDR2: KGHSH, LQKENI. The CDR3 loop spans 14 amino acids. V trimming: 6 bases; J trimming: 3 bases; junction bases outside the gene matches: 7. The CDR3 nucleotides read TGTGCCAGCTCGAACAGGGGTGGGGACACTGAAGCTTTCTTT. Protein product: CASSNRGGDTEAFF. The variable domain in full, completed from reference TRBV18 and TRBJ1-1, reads NAGVMQNPRHLVRRRGQEARLRCSPMKGHSHVYWYRQLPEEGLKFMVYLQKENIIDESGMPKERFSAEFPKEGPSILRIQQVVRGDSAAYFCASSNRGGDTEAFFGQGTRLTVV.

The DNA for the CDR3 is TGTGCCAGCAGCTTGGCGGCAGGGATGAACACTGAAGCTTTCTTT. Residues: CASSLAAGMNTEAFF. V is TRBV5-6 and J is TRBJ1-1; tentatively, D is TRBD1 (5 bases). Germline CDR1 is SGHDT and CDR2 is YYEEEE. V lost 0 bases and J lost 0, with 9 bases in between. The CDR3 sequence is 15 residues long.

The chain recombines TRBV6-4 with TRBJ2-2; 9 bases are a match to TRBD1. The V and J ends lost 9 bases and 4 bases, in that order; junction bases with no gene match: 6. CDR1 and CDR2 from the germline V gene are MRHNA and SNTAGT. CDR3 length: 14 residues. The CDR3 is CASQQGAGTGELFF. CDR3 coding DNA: TGTGCCAGTCAACAGGGGGCCGGCACCGGGGAGCTGTTTTTT.

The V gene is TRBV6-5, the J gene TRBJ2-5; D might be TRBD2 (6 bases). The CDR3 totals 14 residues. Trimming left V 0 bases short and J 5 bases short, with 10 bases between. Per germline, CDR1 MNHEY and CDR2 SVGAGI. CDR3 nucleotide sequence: TGTGCCAGCAGTTACTCCCTCCGGGGGGAGACCCAGTACTTC. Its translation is CASSYSLRGETQYF.

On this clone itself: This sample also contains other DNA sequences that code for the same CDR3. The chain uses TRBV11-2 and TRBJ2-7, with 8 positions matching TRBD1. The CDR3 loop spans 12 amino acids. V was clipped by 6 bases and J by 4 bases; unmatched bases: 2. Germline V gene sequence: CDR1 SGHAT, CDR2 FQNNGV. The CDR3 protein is CASSRQGYEQYF. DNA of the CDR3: TGTGCCAGCAGTCGACAGGGGTACGAGCAGTACTTC.